The 10 T cell receptor beta chains below all came from one sample that was sequenced in a study of regulatory T cells in long-lasting Graves disease. Stated time point: newly diagnosed GD, antithyroid drugs for less than 3 months. Extracted PBMC RNA gave rise to the TCR library. Through Arm-PCR of CDR3 regions and iRepertoire HTBI primers, TCR beta libraries were built. MiXCR, run by TCRdb on the multiplex PCR reads, gives a single entry per CDR3 protein. The repertoire holds roughly 510,000 distinct CDR3 sequences, with about 15% as singletons. The sample was also linked to a second study, of T cells in Graves' hyperthyroidism and ophthalmopathy.

The material was peripheral blood mononuclear cells (PBMCs), obtained at new diagnosis, from a patient treated with antithyroid drugs. These TCRs come from a man in his late teens or twenties with Graves disease.

This clonotype was found many times. The J gene is TRBJ1-1, the V gene TRBV12-3 or TRBV12-4; weak D call: TRBD1 (5 bases). The CDR3 consists of 14 residues. V gave up 6 bases and J gave up 3 bases, with 14 bases separating them. The CDR3 bases are TGTGCCAGCAGCCAACAATCGGGGGACACTGAAGCTTTCTTT. The encoded protein is CASSQQSGDTEAFF.

This clonotype was picked up many times. The chain employs TRBV2 and TRBJ2-7; D is unresolved. Between the trimmed V and J ends, which lost 6 bases and 4 bases, there was a span of 19 bases. CDR3 length: 15 residues. Germline V gives CDR1 SNHLY, CDR2 FYNNEI. CDR3 DNA: TGTGCCAGCAGGGCCGAAAGGAGTGGTAGATACGAGCAGTACTTC. Translating it yields CASRAERSGRYEQYF.

This clonotype was recorded a few times. The chain joins TRBV7-9 to TRBJ1-1; D is uncertain. Germline V CDR1 and CDR2: SEHNR, FQNEAQ (reference sequence). The CDR3 is 13 residues long. V was trimmed by 7 bases and J by 2 bases, leaving 11 bases between them. The CDR3 DNA reads TGTGCCAGCATCCGCGTCAGAAACACTGAAGCTTTCTTT. Translation gives CASIRVRNTEAFF.

Comment on this clonotype: This may be a read error, as it is one base from a much larger clone. The gene calls are TRBV3-1 and TRBJ1-5, with TRBD2 as a possible D gene (6 bases). The DNA end favors TRBJ2-3, so the J call may be wrong. There are 14 residues in the CDR3. From germline, CDR1 is LGHDT and CDR2 YNNKEL (reference sequence). Written as DNA, the CDR3 is TGTGCCAGCAGCCTTGGGGGACTCAATCAGCCCCAGTATTTT. Protein product: CASSLGGLNQPQYF.

This clonotype was seen just once. A much larger clone is a single base away; this may be a read error. V is TRBV28 and J is TRBJ1-4, with 7 bases identical to TRBD1. This CDR3 has 16 residues. With V trimmed by 6 bases and J by 7 bases, 14 bases remained unmatched. Germline V gives CDR1 MDHEN, CDR2 SYDVKM. The CDR3 DNA reads TGTGCCAGCAGACCCGCGAACAAGGGGGCACCTGAAAAACTGTTTTTT. Amino acid sequence: CASRPANKGAPEKLFF.

The chain recombines TRBV28 with TRBJ1-4, with D uncertain. The CDR3 extends over 15 amino acids. V lost 6 bases to trimming and J lost 13 bases, with 24 bases between them. Per the germline V gene, CDR1 is MDHEN and CDR2 is SYDVKM. CDR3 in DNA: TGTGCCAGCAGCTTAGACACATCAACTAATGAAGGACTGTTTTTT. This gives the protein CASSLDTSTNEGLFF.

This chain links TRBV16 with TRBJ1-1; D is unclear. The CDR3 sequence is 15 residues long. V gave up 0 bases and J gave up 4 bases, with 12 bases separating them. CDR1 is KGHSY, CDR2 FQNENV, per germline. Written as DNA, the CDR3 is TGTGCCAGCAGCCAATCTCGGGGTGTGAGCACTGAAGCTTTCTTT. It specifies CASSQSRGVSTEAFF.

This clonotype was observed at least ten times. This sequence joins TRBV28 and TRBJ2-1; D perhaps matches TRBD2 (5 bases). Germline CDR1 reads MDHEN; CDR2 reads SYDVKM. The CDR3 is 11 amino acids. With 4 bases removed from V and 9 bases from J, the gap between germline ends came to 7 bases. The CDR3 nucleotides are TGTGCCAGCAGTTCTAGCAGTGAGCAGTTCTTC. Its translation is CASSSSSEQFF.

About this clonotype itself: This sequence may be a read error, since a much larger clone differs from it by one base. The V and J genes are TRBV2 and TRBJ2-1; a weak D match, TRBD1 (5 bases). V was clipped by 2 bases and J by 3 bases, with 11 bases between them. The germline V gene has CDR1 SNHLY and CDR2 FYNNEI. This CDR3 comprises 15 residues. DNA of the CDR3: TGTGCCAGCAGTGAATTAGGGGCTCTCTACAATGAGCAGTTCTTC. Its protein is CASSELGALYNEQFF.

This clonotype was counted ten times or more. The rearrangement uses TRBV14 and TRBJ1-1; 7 positions match TRBD1. This CDR3 has 15 residues. Germline CDR1 and CDR2: SGHDN and FVKESK. V lost 0 bases to trimming and J lost 0 bases; unmatched junction nucleotides: 1. Here the CDR3 DNA reads TGTGCCAGCAGCCAAGAGACAGGGTTGAACACTGAAGCTTTCTTT. This translates into CASSQETGLNTEAFF.